This is a list of T cell receptor beta chains from one sample in a study of cytomegalovirus exposure and HLA in healthy donors. Produced via immunoSEQ multiplex PCR; TCRdb's table is partial and in-frame only. The sample consists of around 130,000 clones, 80% of them appearing once. Sequenced input: PBMCs. These receptors were collected from a middle-aged woman in good health and CMV-seronegative. The conserved cysteine and the conserved F or W are not part of the CDR3 here.

v_gene: TRBV5-4; j_gene: TRBJ1-4; CDR3aa: ASSPGGSEKLF
v_gene: TRBV5-6; j_gene: TRBJ2-3; CDR3aa: ASSPVLKQADTQY
v_gene: TRBV28; j_gene: TRBJ2-1; CDR3aa: ASREYTGSYNEQF
v_gene: TRBV7-9; j_gene: TRBJ1-5; CDR3aa: SSSSTGDSNQPQH
v_gene: TRBV29-1; j_gene: TRBJ1-1; CDR3aa: SVEVGQGWTEAF
v_gene: TRBV19; j_gene: TRBJ2-2; CDR3aa: ASSKGSTGELF
v_gene: TRBV7-6; j_gene: TRBJ2-5; CDR3aa: ASSLGSFGETQY
v_gene: TRBV29-1; j_gene: TRBJ1-5; CDR3aa: SSRGRHSNQPQH
v_gene: TRBV28; j_gene: TRBJ1-4; CDR3aa: ASIGLREKLF
v_gene: TRBV2; j_gene: TRBJ2-7; CDR3aa: ASSEVETGGSYEQY
v_gene: TRBV19; j_gene: TRBJ1-1; CDR3aa: ASSTSTGPTKAF
v_gene: TRBV28; j_gene: TRBJ1-1; CDR3aa: ASSLFVGGMKR
v_gene: TRBV29-1; j_gene: TRBJ2-5; CDR3aa: SGRASGGETQY
v_gene: TRBV7-6; j_gene: TRBJ2-3; CDR3aa: ASIMRDTQY
v_gene: TRBV4-3; j_gene: TRBJ2-5; CDR3aa: ASSHYVGGQETQY
v_gene: TRBV19; j_gene: TRBJ2-1; CDR3aa: ASRLSGGSYNEQF
v_gene: TRBV5-1; j_gene: TRBJ1-6; CDR3aa: ASSLAPNDGSPLH
v_gene: TRBV9; j_gene: TRBJ2-3; CDR3aa: ASSALAGGTDTQY
v_gene: TRBV5-6; j_gene: TRBJ2-3; CDR3aa: ASSPQTVYTDTQY
v_gene: TRBV5-1; j_gene: TRBJ2-1; CDR3aa: ASSSQGAGEQF
v_gene: TRBV5-6; j_gene: TRBJ1-5; CDR3aa: ASSSNYEGRGNQPQH
v_gene: TRBV5-1; j_gene: TRBJ1-1; CDR3aa: ASSWGQQLTEAF
v_gene: TRBV27; j_gene: TRBJ2-5; CDR3aa: ASSLSPGETQY
v_gene: TRBV29-1; j_gene: TRBJ1-1; CDR3aa: SVQENTEAF
v_gene: TRBV19; j_gene: TRBJ1-2; CDR3aa: ASSIGYRGRGYT
v_gene: TRBV7-9; j_gene: TRBJ2-7; CDR3aa: ASSLTSGGRPSYEQY
v_gene: TRBV29-1; j_gene: TRBJ1-2; CDR3aa: SVAFWGPTGYT
v_gene: TRBV9; j_gene: TRBJ1-6; CDR3aa: ASSTGGNSPLH
v_gene: TRBV18; j_gene: TRBJ2-1; CDR3aa: ASSPGVAYNEQF
v_gene: TRBV5-1; j_gene: TRBJ1-2; CDR3aa: ASMDLQGLDGYT
v_gene: TRBV9; j_gene: TRBJ2-2; CDR3aa: ASSTWTGLNTGELF
v_gene: TRBV29-1; j_gene: TRBJ1-4; CDR3aa: SVRRGVNNEKLF
v_gene: TRBV19; j_gene: TRBJ1-1; CDR3aa: ASSPGTSNTEAF
v_gene: TRBV2; j_gene: TRBJ1-5; CDR3aa: ASSVDSRSQPQH
v_gene: TRBV6-5; j_gene: TRBJ2-1; CDR3aa: ASQDSPNEQF
v_gene: TRBV10-3; j_gene: TRBJ2-7; CDR3aa: ATTTDRAYGEQY
v_gene: TRBV7-2; j_gene: TRBJ2-5; CDR3aa: ASSLNKIETQY
v_gene: TRBV27; j_gene: TRBJ2-3; CDR3aa: ASSQTYGTGSDTQY
v_gene: TRBV6-5; j_gene: TRBJ2-1; CDR3aa: ASTLQGADEQF
v_gene: TRBV10-3; j_gene: TRBJ2-7; CDR3aa: AISVSLGEGLSYEQY
v_gene: TRBV5-8; j_gene: TRBJ2-5; CDR3aa: ASSLETGAPQETQY
v_gene: TRBV28; j_gene: TRBJ2-7; CDR3aa: ASDGRTEAYEQY
v_gene: TRBV7-2; j_gene: TRBJ2-7; CDR3aa: ASSQRTGKYEQY
v_gene: TRBV19; j_gene: TRBJ1-1; CDR3aa: ASSNPTGGFTEAF
v_gene: TRBV6-5; j_gene: TRBJ1-3; CDR3aa: ASRTSGNTIY
v_gene: TRBV4-3; j_gene: TRBJ1-6; CDR3aa: ASSQDLLRLSPLH
v_gene: TRBV6-1; j_gene: TRBJ1-1; CDR3aa: ASRLTVNTEAF
v_gene: TRBV4-1; j_gene: TRBJ1-2; CDR3aa: ASSQGTGSYGYT
v_gene: TRBV5-8; j_gene: TRBJ1-1; CDR3aa: ASSLVGARSTEAF